Sequencing of this T cell receptor beta chain was carried out in a study of CD4 T cells in relation to SARS-CoV-2 and coronaviruses. About the study: After roughly ten days of antigen culture, PBMC TCR beta CDR3s were sequenced. The restricting HLA molecule for shared crossreactive spike epitopes was mapped.

The CDR3 is 13 residues long. The germline V and J ends were trimmed by 5 bases and 3 bases, with 12 bases remaining between them. Germline V gives CDR1 SGHDT, CDR2 YYEEEE. Before the COVID-19 pandemic, during about 2010-2019, CD4+ T cells were taken from unexposed donors. The cells were cultured for around ten days before CD4+ T cells were isolated. As concerns this clone: The antigen is not known.

Libraries were prepared by immunoSEQ multiplex PCR; TCRdb keeps only in-frame clonotypes and omits some of them. The sample gives 18,000 or so clones, roughly 80% of which show up once; roughly 20% is in the top ten. Sequencing input: CD4+ T cells from PBMCs, cultured in vitro. This chain joins TRBV5-6 and TRBJ2-7; D remains unclear. This clonotype was sampled from a human donor in good health. CDR3 nucleotide sequence: TGTGCCAGCAGTCCTGACCCTGACTACGAGCAGTACTTC. Its translation is CASSPDPDYEQYF.